This T cell receptor (beta chain) was captured in a study of CD8 T cells in Susac syndrome. Broader study findings: The study admitted that it had a relatively small number of individuals in its TCR sequencing and HLA analysis.

It was treatment-naive patients with stable or active relapsing-remitting disease who made up the multiple sclerosis controls. Concerning this clonotype: Its antigen is still unknown.

It was with random hexamers that 0.5 to 1 ug RNA was reverse transcribed. The authors amplified TCR beta CDR3 across 54 Vbeta and 13 Jbeta using immunoSEQ multiplex PCR. Via MiXCR, TCRdb re-called the immunoSEQ multiplex PCR reads, giving one row per CDR3 protein. The sample lists some 300,000 distinct CDR3 sequences, about 91% occurring once. The CDR3 contains 16 residues. V lost 4 bases and J 3 bases, leaving 19 bases between the germline ends. The germline gives CDR1 SGHDT, CDR2 YYEEEE. The sequenced sample consisted of CD8+ T cells from PBMCs. The chain employs TRBV5-6 and TRBJ2-5; D remains ambiguous. The TCR originated in a human donor with multiple sclerosis. For the CDR3, the DNA is TGTGCCAGCAGCGAATACCTCGGGCTAGAAAAAGAGACCCAGTACTTC. Protein: CASSEYLGLEKETQYF.